The present T cell receptor beta chain was sequenced within a study of post-analysis software for immune sequencing data. Overall study results and limits: Samples made in the same batch grouped tightly together by F measure. The normalized Chao1 diversity of multiple sclerosis patients was significantly lower than that of controls. TRBV5-6, TRBV5-1 and TRBV20-1 belonged to a set of roughly 5 TRBV segments that were more frequent in patients than controls.

V was cut by 3 bases and J by 0 bases, with 12 bases left in between. Per germline, CDR1 MDHEN and CDR2 SYDVKM. The CDR3 contains 16 residues. Incorporated into the TCR beta cDNA libraries were unique molecular identifiers, which served to reduce PCR and sequencing biases. TCRdb processed the PCR reads anew with MiXCR; each CDR3 protein has one entry. The sample has hundreds of thousands of distinct CDR3 sequences, 55% to 70% seen once; the top ten hold roughly 12%. In the case of this clonotype: The antigen is undetermined.

V gene TRBV28 combines with J gene TRBJ2-1, with D perhaps assigned TRBD1 or TRBD2 (5 bases each). Source material: blood. The receptor's source is a girl aged 2-10 years with multiple sclerosis. DNA for the CDR3: TGTGCCAGCAGTTTTGGGGGTCATAGCTCCTACAATGAGCAGTTCTTC. Amino acid sequence: CASSFGGHSSYNEQFF.